This entry lists 5 T cell receptor beta chains sequenced from one sample in a study of persistence of HIV-infected CD4 T cells. Their antigens are not known. Anti-CD3/anti-CD28 beads served as a nonspecific positive control stimulus. Sorting of responding CD4+ T cells relied on upregulated CD40 ligand together with CD69. Sequencing used immunoSEQ version 4 in survey mode. Sequenced by immunoSEQ multiplex PCR; TCRdb stores in-frame clones only, minus some. Of about 47,000 clones listed, 80% to 95% are singletons. The material sequenced was CD4+ T cells sorted from PBMCs after approximately 20-hour stimulation, taken from a patient who received antiretroviral therapy. The receptors originated from an adult man with HIV who was CMV-seropositive.

This chain joins TRBV10-3 and TRBJ2-3; D possibly corresponds to TRBD2 (5 bases). Germline values: CDR1 ENHRY, CDR2 SYGVKD. V was pared by 3 bases and J by 1 base, with 11 bases between. This CDR3 comprises 15 residues. CDR3 loop: CAISEPTRGTDTQYF. In DNA form, the CDR3 reads TGTGCCATCAGTGAACCCACTAGGGGCACAGATACGCAGTATTTT.

The V call is TRBV18, the J call TRBJ2-2; D unclear. This CDR3 is 16 amino acids long. The germline gives CDR1 KGHSH, CDR2 LQKENI. V was pared by 3 bases and J by 0 bases, with 11 bases between. The CDR3, as DNA: TGTGCCAGCTCACCTGAATCCAGGTCGAACACCGGGGAGCTGTTTTTT. As protein: CASSPESRSNTGELFF.

The rearrangement joins TRBV7-3 to TRBJ1-3, with D perhaps matching TRBD1 (5 bases). Germline lookup yields CDR1 SGHTA and CDR2 FQGTGA. CDR3 length: 20 residues. V was cut by 1 base and J by 0 bases, with 22 bases left in between. In DNA, the CDR3 is TGTGCCAGCAGCTTAAACGCGCCTGGAGCACAGGCTACCTCTGGAAACACCATATATTTT. Protein product: CASSLNAPGAQATSGNTIYF.

The chain carries TRBV30 and TRBJ2-7; D is undetermined. Germline V gene lookup returns CDR1 GTSNPN and CDR2 SVGIG (reference sequence). The ends were cut back, 5 bases at V and 4 bases at J, with 18 bases in the middle. This CDR3 is built from 14 residues. CDR3 coding DNA: TGTGCCTGGGCTAGGGTCCCCGTACCTTACGAGCAGTACTTC. This sequence encodes CAWARVPVPYEQYF.

The chain couples TRBV14 to TRBJ1-1; D is ambiguous. This CDR3 region has 13 residues. The V gene's germline CDR1 is SGHDN and CDR2 FVKESK. V lost 3 bases to trimming and J lost 0 bases, with 5 bases between them. Here the CDR3 reads CASSQTMNTEAFF. The CDR3 DNA follows: TGTGCCAGCAGCCAGACAATGAACACTGAAGCTTTCTTT.